This paragraph covers one T cell receptor beta chain sequence. These data originate in a study of cytomegalovirus exposure and HLA in healthy donors. Amplification used 60 Vbeta primers and 13 Jbeta primers. Repertoires were generated with immunoSEQ multiplex PCR, while TCRdb's copy carries only in-frame clones and drops some. The sample contains some 150,000 clones, approximately 80% of which appear only once. The V end lost 1 base, the J end lost 4 bases, and 4 bases lay between the germline ends. This CDR3 is built from 13 residues. The germline gives CDR1 SEHNR, CDR2 FQNEAQ (reference sequence). Sequenced: PBMCs. The V gene is TRBV7-9, the J gene TRBJ1-4; unclear D gene. This receptor was obtained from a woman aged 45-65 years in good health and CMV-seropositive. CDR3 bases: TGTGCCAGCAGCTTAGTCGGTAATGAAAAACTGTTTTTT. This gives the protein CASSLVGNEKLFF.